Following are 5 T cell receptor beta chains from one sample sequenced in a study of cytomegalovirus exposure and HLA in healthy donors. The PCR had 60 Vbeta and 13 Jbeta primers. The assay was immunoSEQ multiplex PCR, and TCRdb's table has in-frame clones only and misses some. The table lists under 200,000 clones, approximately 81% of them singletons. The specimen was PBMCs. All receptors come from a boy aged 5-17 years in good health and CMV-seronegative.

V and J are TRBV9 and TRBJ2-1, with 7 bases lining up with TRBD2. This CDR3 has 12 residues. Germline V gives CDR1 SGDLS, CDR2 YYNGEE. V lost 5 bases and J lost 10; bases outside the gene matches: 6. The CDR3 region is CASSLAGEEQFF. The CDR3 DNA is TGTGCCAGCAGTCTCGCGGGAGAGGAGCAGTTCTTC. The whole variable domain, remainder taken from reference TRBV9 and TRBJ2-1, is DSGVTQTPKHLITATGQRVTLRCSPRSGDLSVYWYQQSLDQGLQFLIQYYNGEERAKGNILERFSAQQFPDLHSELNLSSLELGDSALYFCASSLAGEEQFFGPGTRLTVL.

The chain couples TRBV7-9 to TRBJ2-1; maybe TRBD1 (5 bases). Trimming cost V 2 bases and J 9 bases, with 11 bases left between them. This CDR3 region has 13 residues. Germline V gene data show CDR1 as SEHNR and CDR2 as FQNEAQ (reference sequence). This CDR3 is CASSLIGVVEQFF. CDR3 nucleotides: TGTGCCAGCAGCTTAATAGGGGTTGTTGAGCAGTTCTTC. Supplemented by reference TRBV7-9 and TRBJ2-1, the full variable domain reads DTGVSQNPRHKITKRGQNVTFRCDPISEHNRLYWYRQTLGQGPEFLTYFQNEAQLEKSRLLSDRFSAERPKGSFSTLEIQRTEQGDSAMYLCASSLIGVVEQFFGPGTRLTVL.

The chain links TRBV2 to TRBJ1-5; TRBD1 might be the D (5 bases). CDR1 SNHLY and CDR2 FYNNEI come from the germline V gene. V lost 6 bases to trimming and J lost 2 bases, with 14 bases between them. This CDR3 comprises 15 residues. In DNA, the CDR3 is TGTGCCAGCAGGTATACAGGCCTGGGCAATCAGCCCCAGCATTTT. Its translation is CASRYTGLGNQPQHF.

J is TRBJ2-3 and V is TRBV10-2; TRBD2 matches at 9 bases. This CDR3 comprises 16 residues. Unmatched junction bases numbered 10, after V lost 6 bases and J lost 3 bases. Germline V gives CDR1 WSHSY, CDR2 SAAADI. CDR3 protein: CASSEAGGNTTDTQYF. In DNA, the CDR3 is TGCGCCAGCAGCGAAGCGGGGGGCAACACGACAGATACGCAGTATTTT.

The chain uses TRBV15 and TRBJ1-1; 8 bases fit TRBD1. The V gene's germline CDR1 is LNHNV and CDR2 YYDKDF (reference sequence). The CDR3 contains 13 residues. V shed 7 bases, J shed 4 bases, and the junction held 5 bases outside the gene matches. The CDR3 nucleotides are TGTGCCACCACCCTGGACAGGGCCACTGAAGCTTTCTTT. Protein product: CATTLDRATEAFF.